This T cell receptor beta chain was obtained from a study of CD8 T cells in ankylosing spondylitis (dated by TCRdb to 2016 to 2017). For the study in its entirety: T cell receptor beta repertoires were profiled in healthy donors and ankylosing spondylitis patients so that disease-linked TCR variants could be found. Samples of peripheral blood were taken, and for ankylosing spondylitis patients, synovial fluid was collected as well. The full study cohort was made up of 25 ankylosing spondylitis patients and about a hundred healthy donors. Paper-wide results and their limitations: According to the report, matched synovial fluid samples from ankylosing spondylitis patients were significantly enriched for the disease-linked clones. Blood from ankylosing spondylitis patients appeared to be characterized by a TCR beta motif composed of about 8 highly homologous amino acid variants. Some TCR beta motif variants had previously been reported in synovial fluid and blood of reactive arthritis patients, which suggested common disease-initiation mechanisms. A CD8+ phenotype was shown by the disease-linked clones, which were found at relatively low frequencies in peripheral blood.

Sequencer: Illumina HiSeq 2500. Quantitative 5'-RACE with molecular barcodes was used to prepare TCR beta libraries. The paper's processing steps were these. To identify disease-linked TCR variants, a new computational method was used, one built on a probabilistic model of VDJ rearrangement. TCRdb passed the public sequencing reads through fastp at Q25 and MiXCR, retaining productive beta sequences. Rows matching on CDR3 protein sequence are summarized as one entry with the most common DNA and genes. It is TCRdb's table, rather than the study itself, that gives the V and J calls and clone size. This sample is represented by a few hundred thousand distinct CDR3 sequences; about 20% of them were singletons. The top ten hold around 3.2% of the sample. Concerning this clonotype: Its cognate antigen has yet to be identified. Base quality data are lacking; no much larger clone is found one base away.

Inclusive of the bounding cysteine and phenylalanine, the CDR3 is 12 residues long. Only the CDR3 DNA is retained, 36 bases long and in frame from the first base. CDR1 and CDR2 (MNHEY, SVGEGT) derive from the germline V gene. V is reduced by 10 bases and J by 2 bases, leaving a spacing of 11 bases between them. The receptor chain draws on TRBV6-2 or TRBV6-3 and TRBJ1-2, with the D gene uncertain. The TCR comes from a female donor with ankylosing spondylitis or in good health (not recorded which). Sequencing was performed on blood, either unsorted or a sorted T cell fraction (not recorded which). The CDR3 here reads CAIRDLNYGYTF. The sequence in DNA is TGTGCCATCCGTGACCTGAACTATGGCTACACCTTC.